What follows are 12 T cell receptor beta chains derived from one specimen sequenced in a study of shared clonotypes between healthy human individuals. Repertoires were generated with immunoSEQ multiplex PCR, while TCRdb's copy carries only in-frame clones and drops some. The sample lists millions of clones, about 92% occurring once. CD45RO-negative, CCR7-selected cells formed the naive CD8 fraction, which excluded terminally differentiated effector memory CD45RA+ cells. Source material: naive CD8+ T cells from PBMCs. These TCRs come from a man aged 18 to 30 in good health. Some clones in this sample may be carry-over from other donors' samples.

This CDR3 is CASSLRGVVGELFF. Written as DNA, the CDR3 is TGTGCCAGCAGCCTCCGAGGGGTCGTCGGGGAGCTGTTTTTT. The chain employs TRBV6-1 and TRBJ2-2, with D perhaps assigned TRBD1 or TRBD2 (5 bases each). The CDR3 is 14 residues long. Per the germline V gene, CDR1 is MNHNS and CDR2 is SASEGT. Trimming took 6 bases from V and 7 from J, leaving 15 bases between them.

This chain links TRBV6-6 with TRBJ2-3; D is unclear. V dropped 8 bases and J dropped 2 bases, with 14 bases sitting between them. The germline CDR1 and CDR2 sequences are MNHNY and SVGAGI (reference sequence). The CDR3 has 14 amino acids. CDR3 DNA: TGTGCCAGCGGGAATGGAGTGACCACAGATACGCAGTATTTT. Its translation: CASGNGVTTDTQYF.

This clone was seen once. This CDR3 reads CASSPMPGGGNEQFF. The CDR3 bases are TGTGCCAGCAGCCCGATGCCGGGAGGGGGCAATGAGCAGTTCTTC. The V gene is TRBV7-3, the J gene TRBJ2-1; 8 nucleotides align to TRBD2. V was clipped by 5 bases and J by 6 bases; unmatched bases: 9. The CDR3 is 15 amino acids. CDR1 SGHTA and CDR2 FQGTGA come from the germline V gene.

The chain is built from TRBV7-3 and TRBJ1-1, with no clear D. This CDR3 contains 13 residues. Trimming removed 4 bases from V and 3 bases from J, with 9 bases in between. Germline-derived CDR1 and CDR2 are SGHTA and FQGTGA. CDR3 sequence: CASSSRSYTEAFF. CDR3 sequence (DNA): TGTGCCAGCAGCTCCAGGAGTTACACTGAAGCTTTCTTT.

The rearrangement links TRBV18 to TRBJ1-1; possible D gene TRBD1, 5 bases. Germline-derived CDR1 and CDR2 are KGHSH and LQKENI. This CDR3 comprises 14 residues. V was cut by 2 bases and J by 5 bases, with 12 bases left in between. CDR3 in amino acids: CASSPGAGETEAFF. CDR3 sequence (DNA): TGTGCCAGCTCACCAGGGGCGGGGGAGACTGAAGCTTTCTTT.

The rearrangement joins TRBV28 to TRBJ2-3; 7 bases agree with TRBD1. Germline CDR1 and CDR2: MDHEN and SYDVKM. There are 15 residues in the CDR3. The ends lost 5 bases at V and 2 bases at J; junction bases unmatched: 7. The CDR3 is CASSQTGANTDTQYF. In DNA, the CDR3 is TGTGCCAGCAGTCAAACAGGGGCAAACACAGATACGCAGTATTTT.

This chain connects TRBV5-5 to TRBJ2-7, with D possibly TRBD1 on 6 matching bases. Trimming took off 5 bases at V and 3 bases at J, with 18 bases between the two ends. In germline, CDR1 is SGHKS, CDR2 YYEKEE (reference sequence). CDR3 length: 15 amino acids. CDR3 sequence reads: CASSRSGTPGYEQYF. The DNA of the CDR3 is TGTGCCAGCAGTCGCTCCGGGACACCGGGCTACGAGCAGTACTTC. The variable domain in full, with the rest retrieved from reference TRBV5-5 and TRBJ2-7, is DAGVTQSPTHLIKTRGQQVTLRCSPISGHKSVSWYQQVLGQGPQFIFQYYEKEERGRGNFPDRFSARQFPNYSSELNVNALLLGDSALYLCASSRSGTPGYEQYFGPGTRLTVT.

The chain employs TRBV13 and TRBJ2-5; 9 nucleotides agree with TRBD2. The CDR3 is 16 amino acids. The germline CDR1 and CDR2 sequences are PRHDT and FYEKMQ (reference sequence). Trimming took 4 bases from V and 2 from J; bases not matched to a gene: 8. The CDR3 DNA reads TGTGCCAGCAGCTCTAGACTAGCGGAAGGGCAAGAGACCCAGTACTTC. Encoded protein: CASSSRLAEGQETQYF.

This chain links TRBV30 with TRBJ2-5; D not certain. In germline, CDR1 is GTSNPN, CDR2 SVGIG (reference sequence). Deletions cut 1 base from V and 11 bases from J, with 11 bases between. The CDR3 has 11 amino acids. CDR3 loop: CAWSDRREQYF. CDR3 DNA sequence: TGTGCCTGGAGTGACCGACGAGAGCAGTACTTC.

The gene calls are TRBV9 and TRBJ2-1; D remains ambiguous. Germline CDR1 reads SGDLS; CDR2 reads YYNGEE. Trimming cost V 0 bases and J 5 bases, with 9 bases left between them. The length of the CDR3 is 14 residues. The CDR3 DNA reads as TGTGCCAGCAGCGTAGGTATGGGGAACAATGAGCAGTTCTTC. Translating gives CASSVGMGNNEQFF.

The CDR3 region has the DNA TGTGCCAGCAGCTTGCGACGGGAGGAGGGCAATGAGCAGTTCTTC. Translating gives CASSLRREEGNEQFF. The rearrangement uses TRBV7-9 and TRBJ2-1; 7 nucleotides line up with TRBD2. CDR3 length equals 15 residues. In germline, CDR1 is SEHNR, CDR2 FQNEAQ (reference sequence). Trimming cost V 3 bases and J 6 bases; bases outside gene matches: 8.

The chain couples TRBV28 to TRBJ2-1; 14 nucleotides agree with TRBD2. With V trimmed by 5 bases and J by 3 bases, 15 bases remained unmatched. The CDR3 runs to 20 residues. The V gene's germline CDR1 is MDHEN and CDR2 SYDVKM. The CDR3 spells CASSHAGPGTSGSGYNEQFF. The CDR3 DNA reads TGTGCCAGCAGTCACGCGGGACCTGGGACTAGCGGGAGCGGCTACAATGAGCAGTTCTTC.